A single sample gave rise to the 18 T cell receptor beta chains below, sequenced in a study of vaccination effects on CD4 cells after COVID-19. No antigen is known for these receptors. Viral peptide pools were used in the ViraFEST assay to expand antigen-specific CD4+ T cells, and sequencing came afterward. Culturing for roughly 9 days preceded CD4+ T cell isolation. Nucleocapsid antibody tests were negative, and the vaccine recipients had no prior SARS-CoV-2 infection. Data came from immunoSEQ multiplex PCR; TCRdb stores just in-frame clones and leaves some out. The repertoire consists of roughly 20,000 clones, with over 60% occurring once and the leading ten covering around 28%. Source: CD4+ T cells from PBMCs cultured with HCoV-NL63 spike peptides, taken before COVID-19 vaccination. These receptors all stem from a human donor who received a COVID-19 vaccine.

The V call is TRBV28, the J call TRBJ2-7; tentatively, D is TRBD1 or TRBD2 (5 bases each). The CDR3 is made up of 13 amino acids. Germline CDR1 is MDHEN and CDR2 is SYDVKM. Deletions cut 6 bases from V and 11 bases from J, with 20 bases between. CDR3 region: CASSPWDGEKEYF. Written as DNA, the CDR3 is TGTGCCAGCAGCCCTTGGGACGGGGAGAAGGAGTACTTC.

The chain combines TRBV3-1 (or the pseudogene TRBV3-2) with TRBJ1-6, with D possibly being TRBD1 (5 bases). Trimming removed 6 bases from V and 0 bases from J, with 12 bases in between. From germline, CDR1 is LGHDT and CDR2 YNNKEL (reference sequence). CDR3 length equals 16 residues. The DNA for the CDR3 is TGTGCCAGCAGTCATCCTAGGGGCTCCTATAATTCACCCCTCCACTTT. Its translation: CASSHPRGSYNSPLHF.

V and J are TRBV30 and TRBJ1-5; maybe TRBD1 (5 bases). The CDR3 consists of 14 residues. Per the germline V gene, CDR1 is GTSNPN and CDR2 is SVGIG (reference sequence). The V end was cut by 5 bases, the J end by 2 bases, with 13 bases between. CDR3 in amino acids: CAWAAGQGNQPQHF. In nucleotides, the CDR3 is TGTGCCTGGGCCGCGGGGCAGGGCAATCAGCCCCAGCATTTT.

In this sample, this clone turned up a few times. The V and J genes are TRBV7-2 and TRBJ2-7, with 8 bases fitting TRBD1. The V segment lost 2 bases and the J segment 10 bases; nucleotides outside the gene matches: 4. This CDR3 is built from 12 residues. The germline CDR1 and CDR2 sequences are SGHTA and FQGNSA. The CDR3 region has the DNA TGTGCCAGCAGCTTAAACAGGGGGTATCAGTACTTC. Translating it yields CASSLNRGYQYF.

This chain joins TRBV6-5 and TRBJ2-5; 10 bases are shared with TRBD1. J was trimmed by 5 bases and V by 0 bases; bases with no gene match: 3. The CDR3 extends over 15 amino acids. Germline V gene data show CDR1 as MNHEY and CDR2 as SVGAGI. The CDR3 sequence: CASSYSGQGRETQYF. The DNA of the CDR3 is TGTGCCAGCAGTTACTCGGGACAGGGGAGGGAGACCCAGTACTTC.

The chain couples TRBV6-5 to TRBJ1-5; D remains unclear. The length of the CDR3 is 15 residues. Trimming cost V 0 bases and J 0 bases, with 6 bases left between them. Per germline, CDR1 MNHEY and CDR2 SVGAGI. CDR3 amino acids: CASSYSIYSNQPQHF. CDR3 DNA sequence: TGTGCCAGCAGTTACTCCATCTATAGCAATCAGCCCCAGCATTTT.

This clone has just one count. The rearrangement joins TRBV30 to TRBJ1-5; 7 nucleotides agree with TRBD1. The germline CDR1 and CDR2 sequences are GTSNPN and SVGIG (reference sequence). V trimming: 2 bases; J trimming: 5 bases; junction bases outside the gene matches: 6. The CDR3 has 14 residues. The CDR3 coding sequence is TGTGCCTGGAGTCCGACAGGGATCCATCAGCCCCAGCATTTT. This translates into CAWSPTGIHQPQHF.

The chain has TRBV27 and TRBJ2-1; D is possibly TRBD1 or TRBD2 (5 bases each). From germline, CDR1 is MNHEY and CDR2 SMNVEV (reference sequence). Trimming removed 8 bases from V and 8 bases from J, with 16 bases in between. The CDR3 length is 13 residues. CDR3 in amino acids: CASSYRRGDEQFF. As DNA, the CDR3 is TGTGCCAGCTCTTACAGAAGAGGGGATGAGCAGTTCTTC.

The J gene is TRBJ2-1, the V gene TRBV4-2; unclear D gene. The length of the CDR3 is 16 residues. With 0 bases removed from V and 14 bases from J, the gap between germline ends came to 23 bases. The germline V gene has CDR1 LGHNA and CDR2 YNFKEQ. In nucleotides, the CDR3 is TGTGCCAGCAGCCAAGATTTTAGCAGAGTGGGCTCCGCGGAGTTCTTC. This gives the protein CASSQDFSRVGSAEFF.

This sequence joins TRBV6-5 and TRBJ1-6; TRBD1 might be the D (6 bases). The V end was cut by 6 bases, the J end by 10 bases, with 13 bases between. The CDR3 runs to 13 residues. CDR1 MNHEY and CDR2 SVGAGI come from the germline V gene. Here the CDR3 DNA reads TGTGCCAGCAGAACAGGGTTCAACTCACCCCTCCACTTT. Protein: CASRTGFNSPLHF.

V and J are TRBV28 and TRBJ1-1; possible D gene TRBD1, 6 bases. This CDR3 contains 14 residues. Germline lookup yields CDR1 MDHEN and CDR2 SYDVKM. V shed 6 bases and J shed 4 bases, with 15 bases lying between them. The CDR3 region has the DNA TGTGCCAGCAGCCTCGACAGGACACGCACTGAAGCTTTCTTT. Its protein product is CASSLDRTRTEAFF.

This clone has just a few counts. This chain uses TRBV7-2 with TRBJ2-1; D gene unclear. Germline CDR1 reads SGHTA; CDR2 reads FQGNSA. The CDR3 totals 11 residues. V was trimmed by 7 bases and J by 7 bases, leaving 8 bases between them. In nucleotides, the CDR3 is TGTGCCAGCAACTCCTTAAATGAGCAGTTCTTC. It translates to CASNSLNEQFF.

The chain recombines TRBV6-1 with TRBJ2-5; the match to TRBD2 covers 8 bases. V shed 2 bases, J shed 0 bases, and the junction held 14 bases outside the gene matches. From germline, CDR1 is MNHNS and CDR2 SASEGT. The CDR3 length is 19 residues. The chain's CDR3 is CASSEREMRTSLYQETQYF. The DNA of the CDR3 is TGTGCCAGCAGTGAACGCGAGATGAGGACTAGCCTGTACCAAGAGACCCAGTACTTC.

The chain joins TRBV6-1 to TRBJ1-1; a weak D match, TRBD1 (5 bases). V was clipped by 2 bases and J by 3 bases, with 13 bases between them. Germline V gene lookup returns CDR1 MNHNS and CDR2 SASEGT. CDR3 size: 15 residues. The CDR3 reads CASSEPGRGHTEAFF. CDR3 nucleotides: TGTGCCAGCAGTGAACCTGGTAGGGGCCACACTGAAGCTTTCTTT.

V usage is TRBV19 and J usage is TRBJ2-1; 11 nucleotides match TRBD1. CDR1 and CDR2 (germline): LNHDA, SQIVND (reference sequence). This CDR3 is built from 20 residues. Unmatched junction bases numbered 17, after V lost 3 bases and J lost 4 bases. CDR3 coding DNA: TGTGCCAGTAGTATGGGGACAGGGGGTGGGTGGACGTACCTATACAATGAGCAGTTCTTC. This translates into CASSMGTGGGWTYLYNEQFF.

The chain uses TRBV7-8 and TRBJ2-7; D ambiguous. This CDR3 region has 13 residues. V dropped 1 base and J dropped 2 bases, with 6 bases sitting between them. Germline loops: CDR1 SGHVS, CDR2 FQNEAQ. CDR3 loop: CASSLVRPYEQYF. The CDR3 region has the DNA TGTGCCAGCAGCTTAGTAAGGCCCTACGAGCAGTACTTC.

CDR3 DNA sequence: TGCGCCAGCAGCCCGGGGGCCCCAGGGGCGAACACTGAAGCTTTCTTT. Amino acid sequence: CASSPGAPGANTEAFF. The J gene is TRBJ1-1, the V gene TRBV5-1, with a possible D match to TRBD1 (6 bases). In germline, CDR1 is SGHRS, CDR2 YFSETQ. Trimming took 4 bases from V and 1 from J, leaving 17 bases between them. The CDR3 sequence is 16 residues long.

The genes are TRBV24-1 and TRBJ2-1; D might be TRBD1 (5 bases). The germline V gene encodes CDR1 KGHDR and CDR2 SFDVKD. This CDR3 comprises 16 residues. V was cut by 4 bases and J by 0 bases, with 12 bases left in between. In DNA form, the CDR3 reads TGTGCCACCAGTGACCCGGACACTGGCTCCTACAATGAGCAGTTCTTC. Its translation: CATSDPDTGSYNEQFF.